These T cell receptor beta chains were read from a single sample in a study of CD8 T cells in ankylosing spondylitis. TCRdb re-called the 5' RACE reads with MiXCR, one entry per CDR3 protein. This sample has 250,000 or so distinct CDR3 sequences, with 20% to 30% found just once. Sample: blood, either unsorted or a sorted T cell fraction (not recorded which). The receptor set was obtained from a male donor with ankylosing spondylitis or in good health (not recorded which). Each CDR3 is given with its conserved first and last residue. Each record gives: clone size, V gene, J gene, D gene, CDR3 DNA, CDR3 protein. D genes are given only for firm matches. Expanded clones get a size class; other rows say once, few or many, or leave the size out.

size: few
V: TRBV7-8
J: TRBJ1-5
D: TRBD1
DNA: TGTGCCAGCAGCCAGGGGGCGGTTCAGCCCCAGCATTTT
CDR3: CASSQGAVQPQHF

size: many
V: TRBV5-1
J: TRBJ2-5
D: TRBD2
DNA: TGCGCCAGCAGCTTTAGCGGGGAAGAGACCCAGTACTTC
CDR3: CASSFSGEETQYF

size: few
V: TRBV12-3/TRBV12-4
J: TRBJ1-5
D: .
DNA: TGTGCCAGCAGTCCCCTTCAGGGTGACAATCAGCCCCAGCATTTT
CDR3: CASSPLQGDNQPQHF

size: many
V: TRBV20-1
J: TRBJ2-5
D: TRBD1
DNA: TGCAGTGCTAGAGACACGGGACAGTTCCAATGGGAGACCCAGTACTTC
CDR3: CSARDTGQFQWETQYF

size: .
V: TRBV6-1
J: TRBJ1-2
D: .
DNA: TGTGCCAGCAGTCCTAACACGGGAGTAGGGTATGGCTACACCTTC
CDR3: CASSPNTGVGYGYTF

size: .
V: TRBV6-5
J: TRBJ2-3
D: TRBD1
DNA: TGTGCCAGCAGTTACGGGACAGGGGGCACAGATACGCAGTATTTT
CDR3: CASSYGTGGTDTQYF

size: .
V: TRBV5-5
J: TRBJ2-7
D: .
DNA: TGTGCCAGCAGCTTACGAAGACAGGCTGCCTACGAGCAGTACTTC
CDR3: CASSLRRQAAYEQYF

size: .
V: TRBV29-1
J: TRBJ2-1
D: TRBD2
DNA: TGCAGCGTTCAAACCGGGGGGGCCCGACACAATGAGCAGTTCTTC
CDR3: CSVQTGGARHNEQFF

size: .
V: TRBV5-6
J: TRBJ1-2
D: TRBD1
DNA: TGTGCCAGCAGCTGGGACAGGGGACGTGGCTACACCTTC
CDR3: CASSWDRGRGYTF

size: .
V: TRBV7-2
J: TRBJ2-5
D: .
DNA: TGTGCCAGCAGCTTATTAGGCGGGCGGGAGACCCAGTACTTC
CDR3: CASSLLGGRETQYF

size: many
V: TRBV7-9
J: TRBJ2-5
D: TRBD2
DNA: TGTGCCAGCAGCTCCTTACTAGCGGGGAGAGAGACCCAGTACTTC
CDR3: CASSSLLAGRETQYF

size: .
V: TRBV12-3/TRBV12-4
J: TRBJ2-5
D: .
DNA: TGTGCCAGCAGGATTGTGGGGGGTACGAAGACCCAGTACTTC
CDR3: CASRIVGGTKTQYF